This is a list of T cell receptor beta chains from one sample in a study of T-cell memory formation after mild COVID-19. From the 5' RACE reads, TCRdb called clonotypes with MiXCR, one entry per CDR3 protein. The table has a few hundred thousand distinct CDR3 sequences, roughly 8.2% seen once; the top ten hold roughly 22%. The sequencing input was PBMCs or a T cell subset sorted from them (not recorded which). The receptors derive from a man younger than 30 who had mild COVID-19 (a few samples of this study predate the infection). Cell type and time point are not known. CDR3s include the opening cysteine and the closing phenylalanine or tryptophan. Each record gives: J gene, V gene, clone size, D gene, CDR3 DNA, CDR3 protein. A D gene is named only where the DNA matches it firmly. Size is omitted from some rows. Given values are once, few, many or a class for expanded clones.

>TRBJ1-2|TRBV4-3|few|NA
TGCGCCAGCAGCCAAGAAGAGGGGCTCGGTGGCTACACCTTC
CASSQEEGLGGYTF
>TRBJ1-2|TRBV28|NA|NA
TGTGCCAGCAGTTTATCATTCCCGAGGTTCGGGGGCTACACCTTC
CASSLSFPRFGGYTF
>TRBJ2-5|TRBV27|many|TRBD2
TGTGCCAGCAGTTACAGGGGACTAGCGATAGAGACCCAGTACTTC
CASSYRGLAIETQYF
>TRBJ1-2|TRBV7-2|many|NA
TGTGCCAGCAGCTTGGGCAGGGGAAATGGCTACACCTTC
CASSLGRGNGYTF
>TRBJ2-1|TRBV12-3/TRBV12-4|NA|NA
TGTGCCAGCAGTAGGGACAACACCTACAATGAGCAGTTCTTC
CASSRDNTYNEQFF
>TRBJ2-3|TRBV5-1|NA|TRBD2
TGCGCCAGCAGCCTCAGGACTAGCGGGGCCACAGATACGCAGTATTTT
CASSLRTSGATDTQYF
>TRBJ2-5|TRBV7-7|NA|NA
TGTGCCAGCAGCCAGAAGGTAGGCCCCGAGGAGACCCAGTACTTC
CASSQKVGPEETQYF
>TRBJ1-1|TRBV19|NA|NA
TGTGCCAGTATCGACACTGAAGCTTTCTTT
CASIDTEAFF
>TRBJ1-1|TRBV5-1|NA|NA
TGCGCCAGCAGGAATCAGGGGAACACTGAAGCTTTCTTT
CASRNQGNTEAFF
>TRBJ1-2|TRBV4-3|few|NA
TGCGCCAGCAGCCCCATGGGACCTGGACCAGCGGGCTATGGCTACACCTTC
CASSPMGPGPAGYGYTF